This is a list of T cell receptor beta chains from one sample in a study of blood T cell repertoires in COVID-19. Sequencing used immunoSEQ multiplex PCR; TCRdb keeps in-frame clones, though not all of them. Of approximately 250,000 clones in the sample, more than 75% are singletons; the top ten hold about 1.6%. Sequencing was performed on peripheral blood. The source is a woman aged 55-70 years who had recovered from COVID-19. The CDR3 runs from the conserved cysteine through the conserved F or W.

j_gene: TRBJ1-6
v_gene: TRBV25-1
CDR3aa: CASTRGGNSPLHF

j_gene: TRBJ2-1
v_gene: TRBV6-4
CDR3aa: CASSVSGGNSYNEQFF

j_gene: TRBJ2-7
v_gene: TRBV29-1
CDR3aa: CSVVFWGQGVSYEQYF

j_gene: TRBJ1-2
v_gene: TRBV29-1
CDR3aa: CSVEDRSYGYTF

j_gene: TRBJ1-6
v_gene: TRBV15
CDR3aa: CATSREAGNSPLHF

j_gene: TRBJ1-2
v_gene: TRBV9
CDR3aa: CASSREGYGYTF

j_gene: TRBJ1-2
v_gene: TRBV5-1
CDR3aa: CASSPAGTDYGYTF

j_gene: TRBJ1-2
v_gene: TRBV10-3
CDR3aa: CAISESDQGGYTF

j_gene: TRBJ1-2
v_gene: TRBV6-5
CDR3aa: CASSIGANYGYTF

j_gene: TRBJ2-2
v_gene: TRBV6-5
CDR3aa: CASSYSMRGGTGELFF

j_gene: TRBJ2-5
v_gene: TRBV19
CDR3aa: CASSMGAGEETQYF

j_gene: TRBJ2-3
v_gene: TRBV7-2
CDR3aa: CASSLERADTQYF

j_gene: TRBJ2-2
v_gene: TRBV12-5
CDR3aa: CASGWSGTGDTGELFF

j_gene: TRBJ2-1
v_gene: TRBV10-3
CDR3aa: CAISVGTGHNEQFF

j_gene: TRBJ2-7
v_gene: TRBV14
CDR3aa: CASSQDRVSLYEQYF

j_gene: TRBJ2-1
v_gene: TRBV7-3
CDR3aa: CASSPGRGVYNEQFF

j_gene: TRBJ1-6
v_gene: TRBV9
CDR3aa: CASSVGQGNSPLHF

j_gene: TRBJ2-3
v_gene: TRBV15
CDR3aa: CATSRSLSRSTDTQYF

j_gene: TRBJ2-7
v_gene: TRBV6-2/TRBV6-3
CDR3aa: CASSNSGTGRYEQYF

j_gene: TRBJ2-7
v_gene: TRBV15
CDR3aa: CATSRDRVSSYEQYF

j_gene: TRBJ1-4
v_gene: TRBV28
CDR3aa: CASSEHDSSAREKLFF

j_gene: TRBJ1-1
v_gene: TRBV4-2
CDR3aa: CASDHTGLIGNTEAFF

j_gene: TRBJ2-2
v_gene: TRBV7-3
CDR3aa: CASSLTSAGIGELFF

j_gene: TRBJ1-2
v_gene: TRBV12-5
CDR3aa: CASGTGGYGYTF

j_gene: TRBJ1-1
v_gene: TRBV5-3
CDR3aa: CARSLSEQGEVEAFF

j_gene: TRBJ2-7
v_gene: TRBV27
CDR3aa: CASSLRGYEQYF

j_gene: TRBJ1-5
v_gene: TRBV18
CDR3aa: CASSPAGGYNQPQHF

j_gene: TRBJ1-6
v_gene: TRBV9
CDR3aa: CASTNLNRGNSPLHF

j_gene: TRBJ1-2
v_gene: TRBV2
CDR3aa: CASIRQGGYYGYTF

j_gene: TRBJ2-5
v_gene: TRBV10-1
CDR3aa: CASSDLFLRDFKETQYF

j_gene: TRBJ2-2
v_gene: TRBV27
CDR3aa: CASSLQGAGTGELFF

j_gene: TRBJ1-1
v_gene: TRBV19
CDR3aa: CASSEPRLIRNTEAFF

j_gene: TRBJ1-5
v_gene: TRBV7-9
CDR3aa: CASSLVGHPNQPQHF

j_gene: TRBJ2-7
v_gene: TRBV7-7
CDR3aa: CASSSTGYEQYF

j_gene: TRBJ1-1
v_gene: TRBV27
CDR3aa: CASSSYRVKNTEAFF

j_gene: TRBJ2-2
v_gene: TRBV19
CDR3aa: CASSISRDTGELFF

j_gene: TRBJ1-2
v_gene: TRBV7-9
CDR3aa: CASSSGGNYGYTF

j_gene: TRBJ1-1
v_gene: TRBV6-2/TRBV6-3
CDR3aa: CASSTVGEGDTEAFF

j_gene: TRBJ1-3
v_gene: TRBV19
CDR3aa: CASKPQESGNTIYF

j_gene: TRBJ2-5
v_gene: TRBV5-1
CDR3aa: CASSLGDRGREVRETQYF

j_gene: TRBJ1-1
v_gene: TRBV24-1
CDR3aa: CATRRTANTEAFF

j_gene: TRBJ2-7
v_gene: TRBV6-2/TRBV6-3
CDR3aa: CASSFEKFYYEQYF

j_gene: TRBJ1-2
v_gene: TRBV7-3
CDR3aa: CASSLPGGYTF

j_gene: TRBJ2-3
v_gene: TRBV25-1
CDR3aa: CASSALAGGGTQYF

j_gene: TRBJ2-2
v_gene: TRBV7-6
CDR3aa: CASSARQGAVTGELFF

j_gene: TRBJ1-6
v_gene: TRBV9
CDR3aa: CASSAQTGVGSPLHF

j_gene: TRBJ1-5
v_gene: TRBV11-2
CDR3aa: CASSFYTDQPQHF

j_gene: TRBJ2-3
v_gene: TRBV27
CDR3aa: CASSWRETDTQYF

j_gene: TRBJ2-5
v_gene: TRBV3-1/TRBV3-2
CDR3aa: CASSQRGGGLAGHQETQYF

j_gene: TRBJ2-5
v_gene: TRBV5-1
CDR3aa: CASSPRRAVQETQYF

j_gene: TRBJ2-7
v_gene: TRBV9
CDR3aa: CASSPSESSYEQYF

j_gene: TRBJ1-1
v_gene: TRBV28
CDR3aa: CASSLQRGTEAFF

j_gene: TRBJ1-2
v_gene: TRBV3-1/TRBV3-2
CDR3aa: CASSQQLNRAIYGYTF

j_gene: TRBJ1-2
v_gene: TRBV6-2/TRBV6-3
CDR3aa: CASSSPDRSQGYTF

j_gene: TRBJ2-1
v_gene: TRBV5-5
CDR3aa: CASSLGPGQGVGKQFF

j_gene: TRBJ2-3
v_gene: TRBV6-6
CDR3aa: CASRLAGGPSDTQYF

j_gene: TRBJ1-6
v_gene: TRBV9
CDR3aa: CASSPGTGGGSPLHF

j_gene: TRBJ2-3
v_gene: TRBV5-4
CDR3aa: CASSSGLAGGITDTQYF